These 27 T cell receptor beta chains came from one sample sequenced in a study of blood T cell repertoires in COVID-19 (dated by TCRdb to 2019 to 2021). Receptor libraries were prepared by the immunoSEQ multiplex PCR assay. This is the immuneACCESS table as TCRdb keeps it, with only in-frame sequences that have V and J called. A part of the clones is gone; compared with another copy, unresolved V genes explain less than half, and the rest is unexplained. Counted in this sample were roughly 49,000 clones; around 68% of them appeared once. The ten largest account for about 9% of the sample. The sample was peripheral blood. These receptors originate from a woman in her seventies with acute or convalescent COVID-19.

The V and J genes are TRBV7-9 and TRBJ2-7; no firm D call. CDR3 length equals 11 residues. V shed 5 bases and J shed 2 bases, with 4 bases lying between them. Germline CDR1 and CDR2: SEHNR and FQNEAQ (reference sequence). The CDR3 DNA follows: TGTGCCAGCAGCGCGACCTACGAGCAGTACTTC. Translating gives CASSATYEQYF.

The V gene is TRBV11-3, the J gene TRBJ2-1; TRBD2 matches at 11 bases. V lost 1 base to trimming and J lost 4 bases; unmatched junction nucleotides: 0. This CDR3 comprises 15 residues. CDR1 SGHNT and CDR2 YENEEA come from the germline V gene. This CDR3 is CASSLGLAGYNEQFF. DNA of the CDR3: TGTGCCAGCAGCTTAGGACTAGCGGGGTACAATGAGCAGTTCTTC.

This clone is labeled as medium-sized (0.01 to 0.1%). J is TRBJ1-6 and V is TRBV10-2, with 8 bases identical to TRBD1. The germline V gene encodes CDR1 WSHSY and CDR2 SAAADI. V dropped 6 bases and J dropped 10; count of bases not matched to a gene: 11. CDR3 length equals 15 residues. The chain's CDR3 is CASSPPDREGSPLHF. Here the CDR3 DNA reads TGCGCCAGCAGCCCCCCGGACAGGGAGGGATCACCCCTCCACTTT.

The genes are TRBV9 and TRBJ2-1, with unresolved D. Germline V lookup: CDR1 SGDLS, CDR2 YYNGEE. The CDR3 loop spans 16 amino acids. The germline V and J ends were trimmed by 2 bases and 9 bases, with 21 bases remaining between them. The CDR3 nucleotides read TGTGCCAGCAGCGTCGGTGCCCCGGTCGGTAGTACTGAGCAGTTCTTC. Protein sequence: CASSVGAPVGSTEQFF.

The rearrangement joins TRBV10-3 to TRBJ2-6; D gene unclear. Trimming removed 8 bases from V and 1 base from J, with 9 bases in between. CDR3 length: 14 amino acids. Germline V CDR1 and CDR2: ENHRY, SYGVKD. For the CDR3, the DNA is TGTGCCATCGGTGCAGGATCTGGGGCCAACGTCCTGACTTTC. This gives the protein CAIGAGSGANVLTF.

The chain recombines TRBV19 with TRBJ2-6; 8 positions match TRBD1. The CDR3 runs 16 residues. Losses at the gene ends were 4 bases for V and 1 base for J; bases not matched to a gene: 3. Germline values: CDR1 LNHDA, CDR2 SQIVND (reference sequence). CDR3 sequence: CASSTRQGSGANVLTF. DNA of the CDR3: TGTGCCAGTAGTACAAGACAGGGGTCTGGGGCCAACGTCCTGACTTTC.

This clone came up many times. V is TRBV6-4 and J is TRBJ2-2, with D uncertain. Germline CDR1 and CDR2: MRHNA and SNTAGT. Deletions cut 2 bases from V and 6 bases from J, with 7 bases between. CDR3 length: 13 residues. Here the CDR3 reads CASSDEESGELFF. The CDR3 DNA reads as TGTGCCAGCAGTGACGAGGAATCCGGGGAGCTGTTTTTT.

This chain uses TRBV7-8 with TRBJ2-3, with 8 positions matching TRBD2. Per the germline V gene, CDR1 is SGHVS and CDR2 is FQNEAQ. The V and J ends lost 3 bases and 1 base, in that order; junction bases with no gene match: 9. The CDR3 consists of 17 residues. This CDR3 reads CASSFLRGGLGTDTQYF. The DNA of the CDR3 is TGTGCCAGCAGCTTTCTTCGCGGGGGACTAGGCACAGATACGCAGTATTTT.

About this clone: At one end, the junction sequence differs from germline, possibly due to a read error. The CDR3, as DNA: TGCGCCAGCGGCTTTGAGGGCGTTGGGGAGCAGTTCTTC. Protein product: CASGFEGVGEQFF. The genes are TRBV5-1 and TRBJ2-1, with D maybe TRBD2 (5 bases). Germline CDR1 is SGHRS and CDR2 is YFSETQ. This CDR3 comprises 13 residues.

J is TRBJ2-7 and V is TRBV27; D is ambiguous. There are 14 residues in the CDR3. V lost 4 bases, J lost 0 bases, and 10 bases lay in between. CDR1 MNHEY and CDR2 SMNVEV come from the germline V gene (reference sequence). In DNA, the CDR3 is TGTGCCAGCAGTTACTCCTTTAGCTCCTACGAGCAGTACTTC. Translation: CASSYSFSSYEQYF.

The rearrangement uses TRBV12-3 or TRBV12-4 and TRBJ2-2; TRBD1 aligns across 9 bases. The CDR3 contains 13 residues. J was trimmed by 9 bases and V by 5 bases; bases with no gene match: 4. The CDR3 nucleotides read TGTGCCAGCAGTCCCGGGACAGGGAGGGAGCTGTTTTTT. Protein: CASSPGTGRELFF.

The chain couples TRBV28 to TRBJ1-2; D perhaps matches TRBD1 (6 bases). This CDR3 region has 14 residues. Germline V gene sequence: CDR1 MDHEN, CDR2 SYDVKM. The germline V and J ends were trimmed by 5 bases and 2 bases, with 12 bases remaining between them. In DNA, the CDR3 is TGTGCCAGCAGTACGAGACAGGCCAACTATGGCTACACCTTC. It is translated as CASSTRQANYGYTF.

CDR3 amino acids: CASSLNRGKQETQYF. The CDR3 DNA follows: TGTGCCAGCAGTTTGAACAGGGGTAAACAAGAGACCCAGTACTTC. V usage is TRBV28 and J usage is TRBJ2-5, with 7 bases fitting TRBD1. V shed 3 bases and J 2 bases; nucleotides not matched to a gene: 6. The CDR3 sequence is 15 residues long. CDR1 is MDHEN and CDR2 is SYDVKM in the germline V gene.

The rearrangement uses TRBV6-5 and TRBJ1-4; no definite D call. Germline loops: CDR1 MNHEY, CDR2 SVGAGI. The CDR3 extends over 14 amino acids. The germline V and J ends were trimmed by 8 bases and 8 bases, with 18 bases remaining between them. The CDR3 is CASHLSAVGEKLFF. CDR3 nucleotides: TGTGCCAGCCACCTCTCGGCGGTCGGGGAAAAACTGTTTTTT.

This sequence joins TRBV7-9 and TRBJ2-7; TRBD1 is a possible D gene (5 bases). V was clipped by 6 bases and J by 4 bases, with 16 bases between them. Germline CDR1 and CDR2: SEHNR and FQNEAQ (reference sequence). The CDR3 is 14 residues long. This CDR3 reads CASRPAGRYYEQYF. The CDR3 DNA is TGTGCCAGCAGGCCTGCAGGGCGATATTACGAGCAGTACTTC.

The chain recombines TRBV19 with TRBJ2-5, with D possibly matching TRBD2 (6 bases). CDR3 length: 14 amino acids. Trimming shortened V by 9 bases and J by 1 base, and 15 bases separated the two germline ends. Germline V lookup: CDR1 LNHDA, CDR2 SQIVND (reference sequence). Here the CDR3 reads CASQPPGLQETQYF. CDR3 DNA: TGTGCCAGCCAGCCCCCGGGACTCCAAGAGACCCAGTACTTC.

The V and J genes are TRBV7-9 and TRBJ1-1; TRBD1 is a possible D gene (5 bases). The CDR3 consists of 13 residues. Trimming stripped 4 bases from V and 1 base from J, with 7 bases between. CDR1 SEHNR and CDR2 FQNEAQ come from the germline V gene (reference sequence). The CDR3 sequence is CASSSGANTEAFF. The CDR3 DNA is TGTGCCAGCAGCTCTGGGGCGAACACTGAAGCTTTCTTT.

This clone was picked up a small number of times. The CDR3: CASVGWTGGYEKLFF. CDR3 sequence (DNA): TGTGCCAGCGTGGGGTGGACAGGGGGCTATGAAAAACTGTTTTTT. V gene TRBV28 combines with J gene TRBJ1-4; the match to TRBD1 covers 11 bases. Losses at the gene ends were 8 bases for V and 6 bases for J; bases not matched to a gene: 8. Germline V CDR1 and CDR2: MDHEN, SYDVKM. CDR3 length: 15 residues.

This rearrangement joins TRBV6-2 or TRBV6-3 to TRBJ2-2; no clear D. The CDR3 has 15 amino acids. Trimming left V 5 bases short and J 4 bases short, with 14 bases between. Germline-derived CDR1 and CDR2 are MNHEY and SVGEGT. The CDR3 DNA sequence: TGTGCCAGCAGTCCACGGGTCATGGCCACCGGGGAGCTGTTTTTT. Its translation is CASSPRVMATGELFF.

This chain uses TRBV6-1 with TRBJ1-2; tentative D call: TRBD1 (5 bases). This CDR3 has 15 residues. Trimming left V 1 base short and J 2 bases short, with 11 bases between. Germline CDR1 is MNHNS and CDR2 is SASEGT. The CDR3 loop reads CASSEGTGYNYGYTF. CDR3 sequence (DNA): TGTGCCAGCAGTGAAGGCACAGGCTACAACTATGGCTACACCTTC.

The V and J genes are TRBV7-3 and TRBJ1-4, with unresolved D. Deletions cut 5 bases from V and 12 bases from J, with 16 bases between. CDR3 length: 13 amino acids. Germline V gives CDR1 SGHTA, CDR2 FQGTGA. The CDR3 DNA follows: TGTGCCAGCAGCCAAAGGATGGGCGGGGAACTGTTTTTT. It yields the protein CASSQRMGGELFF.

The gene calls are TRBV7-3 and TRBJ2-3, with TRBD1 identical over 8 bases. The CDR3 loop spans 15 amino acids. V was clipped by 4 bases and J by 2 bases; unmatched bases: 5. Germline CDR1 and CDR2: SGHTA and FQGTGA. The CDR3: CASSSRTGITDTQYF. The CDR3, as DNA: TGTGCCAGCAGCTCCAGGACAGGGATCACAGATACGCAGTATTTT.

The chain links TRBV10-3 to TRBJ2-1, with 9 bases matching TRBD2. The CDR3 consists of 14 residues. Germline CDR1 and CDR2: ENHRY and SYGVKD. V lost 1 base to trimming and J lost 15 bases; unmatched junction nucleotides: 10. CDR3 in amino acids: CAISELVSGGNPFF. The CDR3 nucleotides are TGTGCCATCAGTGAGTTGGTTAGCGGGGGAAATCCGTTCTTC.

This clone was detected only a few times. The junction does not match germline at one end; this may be a read error. The CDR3 coding sequence is TGTGCCAGCAGCCTAGCGGGAGGGTACAATGAGCAGTTCTTC. This codes for CASSLAGGYNEQFF. V gene TRBV7-9 combines with J gene TRBJ2-1; 12 bases map to TRBD2. CDR1 and CDR2 from the germline V gene are SEHNR and FQNEAQ (reference sequence). The CDR3 consists of 14 residues.

In its sample, this clone was seen many times. The chain is built from TRBV15 and TRBJ2-2, with a tentative D call TRBD1 (6 bases). CDR3 length: 19 residues. Trimming shortened V by 0 bases and J by 4 bases, and 21 bases separated the two germline ends. Germline CDR1 and CDR2: LNHNV and YYDKDF (reference sequence). The CDR3 region is CATSRDRTGPAAGTGELFF. The CDR3, as DNA: TGTGCCACCAGCAGAGATCGTACAGGGCCGGCCGCCGGCACCGGGGAGCTGTTTTTT.

The chain joins TRBV24-1 to TRBJ2-5, with a tentative D call TRBD1 (7 bases). The ends were cut back, 2 bases at V and 5 bases at J, with 14 bases in the middle. The CDR3 covers 15 residues. The germline gives CDR1 KGHDR, CDR2 SFDVKD. The CDR3 DNA sequence: TGTGCCACCAGTGATTCCCGGGCAGGGGGGGAGACCCAGTACTTC. Encoded protein: CATSDSRAGGETQYF.

This rearrangement joins TRBV3-1 (or the pseudogene TRBV3-2) to TRBJ2-7, with 8 positions matching TRBD2. CDR1 and CDR2 (germline): LGHDT, YNNKEL (reference sequence). The CDR3 spans 16 residues. V shed 1 base and J 1 base; nucleotides not matched to a gene: 6. The CDR3 protein is CASSQGSGGRSYEQYF. In DNA, the CDR3 is TGTGCCAGCAGCCAAGGGAGCGGGGGCCGATCCTACGAGCAGTACTTC.